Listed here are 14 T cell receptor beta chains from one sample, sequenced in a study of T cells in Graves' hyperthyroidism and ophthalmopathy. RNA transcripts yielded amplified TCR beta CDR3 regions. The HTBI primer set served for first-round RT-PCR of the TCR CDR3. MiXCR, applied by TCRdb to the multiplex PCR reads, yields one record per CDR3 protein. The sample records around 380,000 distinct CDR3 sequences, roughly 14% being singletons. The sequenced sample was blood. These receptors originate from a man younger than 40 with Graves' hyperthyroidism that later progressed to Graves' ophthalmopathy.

DNA for the CDR3: TGTGCCAGCAGCTTAGACATGTCAGCCTACAATGAGCAGTTCTTC. Translating gives CASSLDMSAYNEQFF. V and J are TRBV7-2 and TRBJ2-1; D call uncertain. Trimming took off 1 base at V and 2 bases at J, with 9 bases between the two ends. This CDR3 region has 15 residues. Per germline, CDR1 SGHTA and CDR2 FQGNSA.

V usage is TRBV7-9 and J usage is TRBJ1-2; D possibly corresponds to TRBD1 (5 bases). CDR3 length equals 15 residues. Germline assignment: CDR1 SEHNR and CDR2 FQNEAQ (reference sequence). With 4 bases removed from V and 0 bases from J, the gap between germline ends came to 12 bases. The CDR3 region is CASSSLQGPNYGYTF. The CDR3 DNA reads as TGTGCCAGCAGCTCCCTCCAGGGCCCTAACTATGGCTACACCTTC.

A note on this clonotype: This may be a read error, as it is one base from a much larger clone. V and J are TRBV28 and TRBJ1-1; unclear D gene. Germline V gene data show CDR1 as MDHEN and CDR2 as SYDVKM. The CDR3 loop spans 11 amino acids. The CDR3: CASRENTEALF. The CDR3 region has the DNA TGTGCCAGCAGGGAGAACACTGAAGCTCTCTTT.

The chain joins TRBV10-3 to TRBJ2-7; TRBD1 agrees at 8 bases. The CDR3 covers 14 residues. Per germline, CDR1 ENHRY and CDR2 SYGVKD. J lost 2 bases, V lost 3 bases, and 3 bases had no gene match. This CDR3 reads CAISDKQGAYEQYF. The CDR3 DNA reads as TGTGCCATCAGTGATAAACAGGGGGCCTACGAGCAGTACTTC.

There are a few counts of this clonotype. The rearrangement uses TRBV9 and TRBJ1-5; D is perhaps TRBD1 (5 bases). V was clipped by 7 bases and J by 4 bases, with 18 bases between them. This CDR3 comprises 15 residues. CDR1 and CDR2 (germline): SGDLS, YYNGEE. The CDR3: CASGRGAGGNQPQHF. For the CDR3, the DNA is TGTGCCAGCGGGAGAGGGGCCGGGGGAAATCAGCCCCAGCATTTT.

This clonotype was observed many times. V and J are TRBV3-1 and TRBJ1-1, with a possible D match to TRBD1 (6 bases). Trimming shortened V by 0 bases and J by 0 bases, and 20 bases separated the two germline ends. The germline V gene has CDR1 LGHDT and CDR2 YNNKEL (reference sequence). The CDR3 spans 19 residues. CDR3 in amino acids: CASSQDYGGLRVLNTEAFF. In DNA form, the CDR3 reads TGTGCCAGCAGCCAAGATTACGGGGGGCTTCGAGTCTTGAACACTGAAGCTTTCTTT.

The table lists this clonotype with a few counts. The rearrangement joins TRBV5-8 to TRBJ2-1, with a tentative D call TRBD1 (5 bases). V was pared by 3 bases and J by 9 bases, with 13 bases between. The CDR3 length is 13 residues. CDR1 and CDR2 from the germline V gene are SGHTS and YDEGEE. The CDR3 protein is CASSSRARFEQFF. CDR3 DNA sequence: TGTGCCAGCAGCTCCAGGGCGAGATTTGAGCAGTTCTTC.

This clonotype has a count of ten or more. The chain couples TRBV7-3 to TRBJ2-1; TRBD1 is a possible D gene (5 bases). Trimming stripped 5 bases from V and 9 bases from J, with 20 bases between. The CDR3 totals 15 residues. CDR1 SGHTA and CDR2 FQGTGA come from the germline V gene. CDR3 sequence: CASSPQGGTHGEQFF. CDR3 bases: TGTGCCAGCAGCCCGCAGGGTGGAACACACGGTGAGCAGTTCTTC.

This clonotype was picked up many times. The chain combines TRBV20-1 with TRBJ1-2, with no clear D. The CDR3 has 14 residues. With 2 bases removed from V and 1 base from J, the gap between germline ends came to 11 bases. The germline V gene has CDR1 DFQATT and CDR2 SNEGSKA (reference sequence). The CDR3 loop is CSARIVTLNYGYTF. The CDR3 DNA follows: TGCAGTGCTAGAATCGTAACACTTAACTATGGCTACACCTTC.

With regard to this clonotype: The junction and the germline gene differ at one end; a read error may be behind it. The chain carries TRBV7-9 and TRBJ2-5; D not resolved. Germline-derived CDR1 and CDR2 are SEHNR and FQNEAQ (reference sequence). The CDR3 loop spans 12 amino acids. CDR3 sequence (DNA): TGTGCCAGCAGGGGGTGGGAAGAGGCCCAGTACTTC. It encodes CASRGWEEAQYF.

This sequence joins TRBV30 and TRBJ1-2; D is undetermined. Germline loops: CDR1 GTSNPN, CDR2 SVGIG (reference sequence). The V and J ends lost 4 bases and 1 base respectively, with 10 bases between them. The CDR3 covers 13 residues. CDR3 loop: CAWNLMDNYGYTF. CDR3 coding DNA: TGTGCCTGGAACCTCATGGATAACTATGGCTACACCTTC. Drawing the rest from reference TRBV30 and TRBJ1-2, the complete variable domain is SQTIHQWPATLVQPVGSPLSLECTVEGTSNPNLYWYRQAAGRGLQLLFYSVGIGQISSEVPQNLSASRPQDRQFILSSKKLLLSDSGFYLCAWNLMDNYGYTFGSGTRLTVV.

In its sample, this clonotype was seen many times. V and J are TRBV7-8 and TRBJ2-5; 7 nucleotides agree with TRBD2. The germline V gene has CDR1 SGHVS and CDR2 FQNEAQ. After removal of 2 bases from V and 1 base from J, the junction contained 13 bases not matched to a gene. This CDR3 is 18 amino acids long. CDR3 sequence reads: CASSLSVGRGVTQETQYF. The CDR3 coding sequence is TGTGCCAGCAGCTTATCCGTGGGCCGGGGGGTAACCCAAGAGACCCAGTACTTC.

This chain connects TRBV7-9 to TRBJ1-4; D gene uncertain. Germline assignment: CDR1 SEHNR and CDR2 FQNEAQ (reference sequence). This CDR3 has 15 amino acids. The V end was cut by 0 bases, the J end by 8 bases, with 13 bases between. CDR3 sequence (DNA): TGTGCCAGCAGCTTAGCGCGGCGCATAGGCGAAAAACTGTTTTTT. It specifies CASSLARRIGEKLFF.

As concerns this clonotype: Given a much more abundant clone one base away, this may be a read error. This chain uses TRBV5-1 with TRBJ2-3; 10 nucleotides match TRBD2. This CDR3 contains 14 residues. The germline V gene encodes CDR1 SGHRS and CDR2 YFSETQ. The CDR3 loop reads CASRTSGDTDMQYF. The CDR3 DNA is TGCGCCAGCAGAACTAGCGGGGACACAGATATGCAGTATTTT.